Below are 21 T cell receptor beta chains sequenced from a single sample in a study of CD8 T cells in ankylosing spondylitis. TCRdb reprocessed the 5' RACE reads via MiXCR and lists one record per CDR3 protein. The profile covers roughly 670,000 distinct CDR3 sequences, with around 17% appearing a single time and 19% taken by the ten largest. No cognate antigen is known for these TCRs. Study-level points and caveats: It appeared that ankylosing spondylitis blood was characterized by a TCR beta motif of eight highly homologous variants.

Sample: blood, either unsorted or a sorted T cell fraction (not recorded which). The receptors were sampled from a male donor with ankylosing spondylitis.

In its sample, this clonotype was seen a few times. The chain links TRBV20-1 to TRBJ2-3, with D hard to call. The CDR3 is made up of 15 amino acids. V was trimmed by 0 bases and J by 0 bases, leaving 10 bases between them. Germline V lookup: CDR1 DFQATT, CDR2 SNEGSKA (reference sequence). The CDR3 region is CSARDSVGSTDTQYF. CDR3 DNA: TGCAGTGCTAGAGATTCGGTAGGAAGCACAGATACGCAGTATTTT.

Many counts were recorded for this clonotype. This chain connects TRBV12-3 or TRBV12-4 to TRBJ1-1; D remains ambiguous. V was shortened by 5 bases and J by 5 bases, with 18 bases between the two germline ends. The CDR3 extends over 15 amino acids. The CDR3 sequence: CASSPRVVLGTEAFF. The CDR3 DNA is TGTGCCAGCAGTCCCCGGGTTGTATTGGGGACTGAAGCTTTCTTT.

This clonotype was counted between two and nine times. V gene TRBV7-8 combines with J gene TRBJ2-3; 8 bases line up with TRBD2. The CDR3 has 20 residues. With 5 bases clipped from V and 5 bases from J, the junction kept 24 bases outside the gene matches. Germline CDR1 SGHVS, CDR2 FQNEAQ. Written as DNA, the CDR3 is TGTGCCAGCAGCCAGGAGCGGGCCCCTGCCCAAGCGGGAGCGGGAGATACGCAGTATTTT. Protein: CASSQERAPAQAGAGDTQYF.

Only a few counts were recorded for this clonotype. The rearrangement links TRBV9 to TRBJ1-6; D is perhaps TRBD1 (6 bases). The CDR3 has 14 residues. CDR1 and CDR2 (germline): SGDLS, YYNGEE. The V gene lost 6 bases and the J gene lost 3 bases, with 10 bases spanning the gap. CDR3 nucleotides: TGTGCCAGCACACAGGGAAACTATAATTCACCCCTCCACTTT. This gives the protein CASTQGNYNSPLHF.

This clonotype was recorded a few times. The chain has TRBV7-9 and TRBJ2-1; D ambiguous. CDR3 length equals 15 residues. Germline V gene sequence: CDR1 SEHNR, CDR2 FQNEAQ (reference sequence). The V gene lost 4 bases and the J gene lost 0 bases, with 10 bases spanning the gap. The CDR3 is CASSSTESSYNEQFF. CDR3 DNA sequence: TGTGCCAGCAGCTCTACGGAATCCTCCTACAATGAGCAGTTCTTC.

This chain links TRBV7-9 with TRBJ1-1; 8 bases fit TRBD1. The ends lost 2 bases at V and 1 base at J; junction bases unmatched: 6. This CDR3 spans 16 amino acids. Germline assignment: CDR1 SEHNR and CDR2 FQNEAQ (reference sequence). The CDR3 is CASSLRLQGENTEAFF. CDR3 nucleotide sequence: TGTGCCAGCAGCTTACGATTACAGGGGGAGAACACTGAAGCTTTCTTT.

At least ten counts were recorded for this clonotype. J is TRBJ2-7 and V is TRBV4-2, with D perhaps given as TRBD1 or TRBD2 (6 bases each). CDR3 size: 14 residues. The V gene lost 1 base and the J gene lost 4 bases, with 11 bases spanning the gap. Germline V gives CDR1 LGHNA, CDR2 YNFKEQ. The CDR3 nucleotides are TGTGCCAGCAGCCAAGGCGGAGGGGGGTACGAGCAGTACTTC. As protein: CASSQGGGGYEQYF.

This clonotype turned up a few times. V usage is TRBV7-2 and J usage is TRBJ2-7; 7 bases are shared with TRBD2. The CDR3 covers 14 residues. V dropped 2 bases and J dropped 7; count of bases not matched to a gene: 8. Germline V gene sequence: CDR1 SGHTA, CDR2 FQGNSA. The CDR3 protein is CASSLPPLGGEQYF. CDR3 DNA sequence: TGTGCCAGCAGCTTACCCCCCCTGGGGGGGGAGCAGTACTTC.

The V call is TRBV4-1, the J call TRBJ2-7; D call uncertain. Germline V CDR1 and CDR2: MGHRA, YSYEKL. Between the trimmed V and J ends, which lost 0 bases and 4 bases, there was a span of 16 bases. There are 16 residues in the CDR3. CDR3 nucleotide sequence: TGCGCCAGCAGCCAAGAGGACCGACACATGTGGTACGAGCAGTACTTC. Translating gives CASSQEDRHMWYEQYF.

In this sample, this clonotype turned up a few times. The chain carries TRBV2 and TRBJ1-2; D is perhaps TRBD1 (5 bases). The CDR3 contains 12 residues. V lost 2 bases and J 7 bases, leaving 8 bases between the germline ends. Germline CDR1 is SNHLY and CDR2 is FYNNEI. The CDR3: CASSESGLGYTF. As DNA, the CDR3 is TGTGCCAGCAGTGAATCAGGGCTTGGCTACACCTTC. Variable domain in full (rest from reference TRBV2 and TRBJ1-2): EPEVTQTPSHQVTQMGQEVILRCVPISNHLYFYWYRQILGQKVEFLVSFYNNEISEKSEIFDDQFSVERPDGSNFTLKIRSTKLEDSAMYFCASSESGLGYTFGSGTRLTVV.

V usage is TRBV15 and J usage is TRBJ2-5, with D perhaps TRBD1 (6 bases). V lost 5 bases and J 7 bases, leaving 8 bases between the germline ends. There are 11 residues in the CDR3. The germline gives CDR1 LNHNV, CDR2 YYDKDF (reference sequence). CDR3 nucleotide sequence: TGTGCCACCAGCGGGGGCCCGACCCAGTACTTC. Translation gives CATSGGPTQYF.

This clonotype was seen only a few times. V gene TRBV29-1 combines with J gene TRBJ2-3; 7 positions match TRBD2. This CDR3 contains 14 residues. Unmatched junction bases numbered 3, after V lost 2 bases and J lost 1 base. Germline CDR1 is SQVTM and CDR2 is ANQGSEA. CDR3 DNA sequence: TGCAGCGTTGAACTTCTAGCGGGCACAGATACGCAGTATTTT. It translates to CSVELLAGTDTQYF.

This clonotype was found many times. This sequence joins TRBV11-1 and TRBJ1-1; TRBD1 agrees at 9 bases. Germline CDR1 is SGHAT and CDR2 is FQDESV (reference sequence). The CDR3 is 20 residues long. The J segment lost 4 bases and the V segment lost 5 bases, leaving 23 bases of the junction unmatched. The CDR3 here is CASSPETPLSHRGRGTEAFF. The CDR3 DNA sequence: TGTGCCAGCAGCCCAGAGACCCCCTTAAGTCACAGGGGGCGAGGCACTGAAGCTTTCTTT.

This clonotype was observed at least ten times. The rearrangement links TRBV15 to TRBJ1-2; the D is unclear. V shed 1 base and J shed 4 bases, with 7 bases lying between them. This CDR3 is 13 amino acids long. The germline V gene has CDR1 LNHNV and CDR2 YYDKDF (reference sequence). DNA of the CDR3: TGTGCCACCAGCAGAGGGGAAGGCTATGGCTACACCTTC. It is translated as CATSRGEGYGYTF.

This clonotype occurred a few times. This chain links TRBV5-1 with TRBJ2-1; 8 bases are shared with TRBD1. The V gene end was trimmed by 5 bases and the J gene end by 5 bases; junction bases not matched to a gene: 15. Germline V gene sequence: CDR1 SGHRS, CDR2 YFSETQ. This CDR3 contains 17 residues. The CDR3 spells CASSFGPRGRSDNEQFF. The DNA of the CDR3 is TGCGCCAGCAGTTTCGGACCCAGGGGGCGAAGTGACAATGAGCAGTTCTTC.

This sequence joins TRBV9 and TRBJ2-1; perhaps D is TRBD1 or TRBD2 (5 bases each). CDR1 is SGDLS and CDR2 is YYNGEE in the germline V gene. The CDR3 contains 15 residues. Deletions cut 4 bases from V and 7 bases from J, with 18 bases between. The CDR3: CASSRKGSWGNEQFF. In DNA, the CDR3 is TGTGCCAGCAGCAGAAAGGGGAGTTGGGGGAATGAGCAGTTCTTC.

This clonotype was seen only a few times. The chain couples TRBV4-1 to TRBJ1-2; no reliable D call. The CDR3 has 15 residues. The germline V gene has CDR1 MGHRA and CDR2 YSYEKL. Trimming left V 2 bases short and J 4 bases short, with 14 bases between. This CDR3 is CASSQLAGALYGYTF. The DNA of the CDR3 is TGCGCCAGCAGCCAACTAGCGGGAGCCCTCTATGGCTACACCTTC.

The chain combines TRBV5-1 with TRBJ1-1; 9 bases map to TRBD1. The CDR3 length is 15 residues. The ends lost 3 bases at V and 5 bases at J; junction bases unmatched: 8. Germline-derived CDR1 and CDR2 are SGHRS and YFSETQ. The chain's CDR3 is CASSSSTGGMTEAFF. The CDR3 DNA sequence: TGCGCCAGCAGCTCTTCGACAGGGGGTATGACTGAAGCTTTCTTT.

The V and J genes are TRBV3-1 and TRBJ2-7, with TRBD2 matching over 7 bases. V trimming: 4 bases; J trimming: 6 bases; junction bases outside the gene matches: 3. CDR1 LGHDT and CDR2 YNNKEL come from the germline V gene (reference sequence). CDR3 length: 12 residues. This CDR3 is CASSLGTTEQYF. The CDR3 nucleotides read TGTGCCAGCAGCCTTGGGACTACCGAGCAGTACTTC.

This clonotype appeared a few times. The chain couples TRBV28 to TRBJ1-2; D gene ambiguous. Per germline, CDR1 MDHEN and CDR2 SYDVKM. CDR3 length: 13 residues. Trimming removed 7 bases from V and 0 bases from J, with 9 bases in between. The CDR3 bases are TGTGCCAGCATAGCGCGAGCTAACTATGGCTACACCTTC. Translating gives CASIARANYGYTF.

The J gene is TRBJ1-4, the V gene TRBV12-3 or TRBV12-4; D possibly corresponds to TRBD1 (5 bases). The CDR3 extends over 16 amino acids. The V gene lost 5 bases and the J gene lost 1 base, with 14 bases spanning the gap. DNA for the CDR3: TGTGCCAGCAGTCCCGGACAAGCTCTAACTAATGAAAAACTGTTTTTT. Its protein is CASSPGQALTNEKLFF.